A single sample gave rise to the 8 T cell receptor delta chains below, sequenced in a study of human gamma delta and Vdelta1 T cells. TCRdb ran CATT on the PCR reads. The data contain about 740 delta-chain clones, under 30% of them singletons. Sequencing was done on a sample of Vdelta1 gamma-delta T cells from blood. These receptor sequences come from a human donor in good health.

By sample share, this clone is large. Other nucleotide sequences in the sample specify the same CDR3. The chain has TRDV1 and TRDJ1; 9 bases align to TRDD3. The junction had 34 bases not matched to a gene; V was cut back by 5 bases and J by 0 bases. CDR3 length equals 25 residues. Germline lookup yields CDR1 TSWWSYY and CDR2 QGS. Here the CDR3 reads CALGPKAFLLSARWGIPMYTDKLIF. In nucleotides, the CDR3 is TGTGCTCTTGGGCCAAAAGCTTTCCTACTCAGCGCCCGCTGGGGGATCCCCATGTACACCGATAAACTCATCTTT.

A word on this clone: A read error is possible here, since a much larger clone lies one base away. Other nucleotide sequences in the sample specify the same CDR3. The V and J genes are TRDV1 and TRDJ1; TRDD3 matches at 11 bases. The CDR3 contains 18 residues. Germline values: CDR1 TSWWSYY, CDR2 QGS. The ends lost 1 base at V and 3 bases at J; junction bases unmatched: 10. CDR3 residues: CALGERPTWGIRADKLIF. In nucleotides, the CDR3 is TGTGCTCTTGGGGAACGCCCGACTTGGGGGATACGGGCCGATAAACTCATCTTT.

This clone counts as medium-sized. A far larger clone is one base from this, pointing to a likely read error. At the DNA level, this CDR3 is encoded by other sequences in the same sample as well. This sequence joins TRDV1 and TRDJ1; 12 bases are shared with TRDD3. V gave up 4 bases and J gave up 0 bases; unmatched junction bases: 18. This CDR3 contains 21 residues. CDR1 is TSWWSYY and CDR2 is QGS in the germline V gene. CDR3 sequence reads: CALGVGPVLAWGIRHTDKLIF. The DNA for the CDR3 is TGTGCTCTTGGGGTTGGCCCCGTCTTAGCCTGGGGGATACGGCACACCGATAAACTCATCTTT.

There are a few counts of this clone. Possible read error: a much larger clone is one base away. The sample contains more than one DNA sequence encoding this CDR3. V usage is TRDV2 and J usage is TRDJ1; TRDD3 might be the D (5 bases). Germline values: CDR1 GEAIGNYY, CDR2 EKD. The V gene lost 0 bases and the J gene lost 0 bases, with 37 bases spanning the gap. CDR3 length: 24 residues. The CDR3, as DNA: TGTGCCTGTGACACCGTAGGCTCAAGTGGGCGGGATGTAGGACGAAAAAAAAACACCGATAAACTCATCTTT. This translates into CACDTVGSSGRDVGRKKNTDKLIF.

The V call is TRDV1, the J call TRDJ1, with D perhaps being TRDD2 or TRDD3 (9 bases each). Trimming left V 5 bases short and J 10 bases short, with 41 bases between. The CDR3 totals 21 residues. Germline V CDR1 and CDR2: TSWWSYY, QGS. CDR3: CALGNIARPSYLGIRSDVLIF. The DNA of the CDR3 is TGTGCTCTTGGGAACATAGCTCGGCCTTCCTACTTGGGGATACGTAGCGATGTACTCATCTTT.

A few counts support this clone. A much larger clone lies a single base off, so this may be a read error. The chain is built from TRDV1 and TRDJ1; D remains unclear. Germline V gene sequence: CDR1 TSWWSYY, CDR2 QGS. CDR3 length: 17 amino acids. V lost 7 bases to trimming and J lost 7 bases, with 28 bases between them. In nucleotides, the CDR3 is TGTGCTCTTGTGGGCCGGGACCAGAGACTATTTAAGCGTAAACTCATCTTT. Its translation: CALVGRDQRLFKRKLIF.

In the case of this clone: With only one base between it and a far larger clone, this is likely a read error. The chain joins TRDV1 to TRDJ1; D possibly corresponds to TRDD3 (5 bases). Germline V CDR1 and CDR2: TSWWSYY, QGS. V was shortened by 0 bases and J by 1 base, with 15 bases between the two germline ends. This CDR3 is built from 17 residues. The CDR3 DNA follows: TGTGCTCTTGGGGAACTAATCTACGGGGACTTCACCGATAAACTCATCTTT. Residues: CALGELIYGDFTDKLIF.

This clone was detected a few times. Only one base separates this from a far larger clonotype, so it likely reflects a read error. The same CDR3 also results from other DNA sequences found in this sample. V usage is TRDV1 and J usage is TRDJ1; TRDD3 matches at 12 bases. The length of the CDR3 is 21 residues. Germline V gene lookup returns CDR1 TSWWSYY and CDR2 QGS. V lost 6 bases and J lost 0; bases outside the gene matches: 20. CDR3 region: CALGVGPVLAWGIRHTDKLIF. The CDR3 nucleotides read TGTGCTCTTGGAGTTGGCCCTGTCTTAGCCTGGGGGATACGGCACACCGATAAACTCATCTTT.